These 8 T cell receptor beta chains share one sample of origin, sequenced in a study of blood T cell repertoires in COVID-19. Clones were sequenced by immunoSEQ multiplex PCR, and TCRdb holds only the in-frame ones, with some missing. The repertoire holds about 61,000 clones, over 65% seen once, with about 20% in the top ten. The sequencing sample was made of peripheral blood. These receptors all stem from an elderly man with active or convalescent COVID-19.

This clone has only a few counts. The rearrangement links TRBV10-1 to TRBJ2-1; 9 nucleotides line up with TRBD1. The CDR3 contains 12 residues. V was pared by 4 bases and J by 10 bases, with 2 bases of the junction left unmatched. CDR1 and CDR2 (germline): WNHNN, SYGVQD (reference sequence). In DNA form, the CDR3 reads TGCGCCAGCAGTGGACAGGGGGACGAGCAGTTCTTC. Amino acid sequence: CASSGQGDEQFF.

The chain uses TRBV14 and TRBJ2-2; D may be TRBD1 (6 bases). The V gene's germline CDR1 is SGHDN and CDR2 FVKESK. V lost 8 bases and J lost 10, with 23 bases in between. The CDR3 sequence is 15 residues long. CDR3 nucleotides: TGTGCCAGCGGTCACACAGGGTTTCTTCGCTCGGAGCTGTTTTTT. Protein: CASGHTGFLRSELFF.

This rearrangement joins TRBV5-5 to TRBJ2-5; TRBD1 is a possible D gene (5 bases). The CDR3 consists of 14 residues. Trimming stripped 0 bases from V and 4 bases from J, with 10 bases between. From germline, CDR1 is SGHKS and CDR2 YYEKEE (reference sequence). CDR3 amino acids: CASSLGGPGETQYF. The CDR3 DNA reads as TGTGCCAGCAGCTTGGGGGGCCCGGGAGAGACCCAGTACTTC. Using reference TRBV5-5 and TRBJ2-5 for the parts outside the CDR3, the full variable domain is DAGVTQSPTHLIKTRGQQVTLRCSPISGHKSVSWYQQVLGQGPQFIFQYYEKEERGRGNFPDRFSARQFPNYSSELNVNALLLGDSALYLCASSLGGPGETQYFGPGTRLLVL.

In regard to this clone: In the same sample, other DNA sequences code for this CDR3. This rearrangement joins TRBV27 to TRBJ2-2; 8 nucleotides match TRBD1. Looked up from germline, CDR1 is MNHEY and CDR2 is SMNVEV (reference sequence). The CDR3 totals 14 residues. V shed 5 bases and J 6 bases; nucleotides not matched to a gene: 5. CDR3 sequence: CASSPRQGSGELFF. CDR3 nucleotides: TGTGCCAGCAGTCCTCGACAGGGGTCCGGGGAGCTGTTTTTT.

The rearrangement links TRBV18 to TRBJ1-5; no definite D call. CDR1 KGHSH and CDR2 LQKENI come from the germline V gene. The ends were cut back, 1 base at V and 0 bases at J, with 10 bases in the middle. The CDR3 covers 16 residues. The CDR3 nucleotides read TGTGCCAGCTCACCACGGGCCGCAGATAGCAATCAGCCCCAGCATTTT. Residues: CASSPRAADSNQPQHF.

The J gene is TRBJ2-3, the V gene TRBV2; a weak D match, TRBD2 (6 bases). The germline CDR1 and CDR2 sequences are SNHLY and FYNNEI. The CDR3 covers 14 residues. V was cut by 7 bases and J by 0 bases, with 11 bases left in between. The CDR3 spells CASNWRGSTDTQYF. The CDR3 DNA reads TGTGCCAGCAATTGGAGGGGTAGCACAGATACGCAGTATTTT.

V is TRBV6-5 and J is TRBJ2-5; no reliable D call. The CDR3 spans 14 residues. The germline gives CDR1 MNHEY, CDR2 SVGAGI. V was trimmed by 2 bases and J by 0 bases, leaving 7 bases between them. CDR3 in amino acids: CASSYGDYQETQYF. The CDR3 DNA is TGTGCCAGCAGTTACGGTGACTACCAAGAGACCCAGTACTTC.

This clone has a handful of counts. The rearrangement links TRBV18 to TRBJ2-7; no clear D gene. Trimming removed 2 bases from V and 7 bases from J, with 12 bases in between. This CDR3 is built from 13 residues. Germline V lookup: CDR1 KGHSH, CDR2 LQKENI. In DNA form, the CDR3 reads TGTGCCAGCTCACCAGCGGTGGCCAATGAGCAGTACTTC. Protein product: CASSPAVANEQYF. Complete variable domain (other parts from reference TRBV18 and TRBJ2-7): NAGVMQNPRHLVRRRGQEARLRCSPMKGHSHVYWYRQLPEEGLKFMVYLQKENIIDESGMPKERFSAEFPKEGPSILRIQQVVRGDSAAYFCASSPAVANEQYFGPGTRLTVT.